The 18 T cell receptor beta chains below were found in one sample sequenced in a study of T cell clonality in common variable immunodeficiency. Their antigens are not known. Only in-frame clones appear in the TCRdb table, and some are missing; sequencing was by immunoSEQ multiplex PCR. The profile covers almost 20,000 clones, none occurring a single time. General study points: Fewer deletions and N-nucleotide insertions were reportedly seen in common variable immunodeficiency TCR beta sequences.

Sequencing was carried out using peripheral blood mononuclear cells. These receptors came from a human donor with common variable immunodeficiency.

This clone was picked up many times. One junction end does not reproduce the germline sequence, and a read error may be involved. The DNA read from the CDR3 is TGCGCTAGCAGCGGGGGACAGACACTTTCCTACGAG. Its protein is CASSGGQTLSYE. The full CDR3 reads CASSGGQTLSYEQYF. The chain employs TRBV5-1 and TRBJ2-7, with D possibly being TRBD2 (8 bases). The read halts 3 residues ahead of the CDR3 end, with the missing end drawn from the germline J gene. From germline, CDR1 is SGHRS and CDR2 YFSETQ. The CDR3 is 15 residues long. The full variable domain, its missing parts supplied by reference TRBV5-1 and TRBJ2-7, is KAGVTQTPRYLIKTRGQQVTLSCSPISGHRSVSWYQQTPGQGLQFLFEYFSETQRNKGNFPGRFSGRQFSNSRSEMNVSTLELGDSALYLCASSGGQTLSYEQYFGPGTRLTVT.

This clone was detected many times. Read data end 3 residues before the CDR3 end; the end is taken from the germline J gene. The genes are TRBV10-3 and TRBJ1-2, with 7 bases aligning to TRBD1. With 8 bases clipped from V and 4 bases from J, the junction kept 7 bases outside the gene matches. CDR3 length: 13 amino acids. Germline CDR1 reads ENHRY; CDR2 reads SYGVKD. The CDR3 sequence is CAIRDSISYGYTF. Partial CDR3 DNA: TGTGCCATCCGGGACAGCATTTCCTATGGC.

This clone was observed many times. Sequencing ends 3 residues short of the CDR3 end; the germline J gene provides the rest. V usage is TRBV10-1 and J usage is TRBJ2-3; 13 bases are shared with TRBD2. CDR1 WNHNN and CDR2 SYGVQD come from the germline V gene (reference sequence). V lost 7 bases, J lost 2 bases, and 6 bases stayed unmatched. CDR3 length: 16 amino acids. CDR3 loop: CASTLLAGGSTDTQYF. CDR3 DNA, as far as it was read: TGCGCCAGCACCCTACTAGCGGGAGGGTCCACAGATACG.

This clone was seen repeatedly, ten times or more. The read halts 3 residues ahead of the CDR3 end, with the missing end drawn from the germline J gene. J is TRBJ1-1 and V is TRBV10-3, with TRBD1 identical over 7 bases. The CDR3 sequence is 14 residues long. With V trimmed by 5 bases and J by 3 bases, 6 bases remained unmatched. Germline V gene sequence: CDR1 ENHRY, CDR2 SYGVKD. The covered CDR3 bases are TGTGCCATCAGTCTCTCTGGGACAGACACTGAA. As protein: CAISLSGTDTE. The CDR3 as a whole reads CAISLSGTDTEAFF.

At least ten counts were recorded for this clone. The read comes to an end 3 residues before the CDR3 does, leaving the germline J gene to fill in the end. The genes are TRBV10-1 and TRBJ2-3; TRBD2 is a possible D gene (5 bases). V lost 0 bases and J lost 1, with 8 bases in between. The CDR3 length is 15 residues. In germline, CDR1 is WNHNN, CDR2 SYGVQD (reference sequence). The part of the CDR3 DNA that was read is TGCGCCAGCAGTGAGTCACGGGGTGGCACAGATACG. Residues: CASSESRGGTDT. The complete CDR3 reads CASSESRGGTDTQYF.

There are many counts of this clone. The read comes to an end 3 residues before the CDR3 does, leaving the germline J gene to fill in the end. V and J are TRBV14 and TRBJ1-4; D not resolved. V lost 0 bases and J 8 bases, leaving 10 bases between the germline ends. This CDR3 is built from 14 residues. In germline, CDR1 is SGHDN, CDR2 FVKESK. CDR3 residues: CASSQDLLGEKLFF. CDR3 DNA (partial): TGTGCCAGCAGCCAAGATCTGCTCGGGGAAAAA.

In its sample, this clone was seen many times. Read data end 3 residues before the CDR3 end; the end is taken from the germline J gene. This chain uses TRBV18 with TRBJ2-4, with 7 bases fitting TRBD2. CDR3 length: 17 residues. From germline, CDR1 is KGHSH and CDR2 LQKENI. The junction had 9 bases not matched to a gene; V was cut back by 3 bases and J by 1 base. The DNA read from the CDR3 is TGTGCCAGCTCACCGACCCCGGGGGGTGACGCCAAAAACATT. Amino acids: CASSPTPGGDAKNI. The full CDR3 reads CASSPTPGGDAKNIQYF.

This clone showed up many times. The sequenced fragment ends 3 residues before the CDR3 boundary, so the rest is inferred from the germline J gene. The chain has TRBV7-3 and TRBJ2-1; TRBD1 is a possible D gene (5 bases). The germline V and J ends were trimmed by 1 base and 0 bases, with 10 bases remaining between them. The CDR3 extends over 16 amino acids. Germline V gene sequence: CDR1 SGHTA, CDR2 FQGTGA. The covered CDR3 bases are TGTGCCAGCAGCTTAAACGGGCAGGGCTCCTACAATGAG. Translation gives CASSLNGQGSYNE. The whole CDR3 sequence is CASSLNGQGSYNEQFF.

At least ten counts were recorded for this clone. The read is 3 residues too short to cover the CDR3 end, so that end is filled in from the germline J gene. This chain links TRBV19 with TRBJ1-6; D perhaps matches TRBD1 (5 bases). V lost 3 bases and J 9 bases, leaving 12 bases between the germline ends. The CDR3 is made up of 14 amino acids. From germline, CDR1 is LNHDA and CDR2 SQIVND (reference sequence). The part of the CDR3 DNA that was read is TGTGCCAGTAGTATTGAACACAGGAGTTCACCC. This codes for CASSIEHRSSP. The full-length CDR3 reads as CASSIEHRSSPLHF.

This clone was counted ten times or more. The read comes to an end 3 residues before the CDR3 does, leaving the germline J gene to fill in the end. V and J are TRBV14 and TRBJ1-5; no firm D call. Germline V CDR1 and CDR2: SGHDN, FVKESK. This CDR3 is 17 amino acids long. Trimming cost V 0 bases and J 9 bases, with 21 bases left between them. Here the CDR3 reads CASSQDLRPKPPGPQHF. The sequenced CDR3 bases are TGTGCCAGCAGCCAAGATCTGCGACCAAAACCCCCAGGGCCC.

This clone was counted many times. The read comes to an end 3 residues before the CDR3 does, leaving the germline J gene to fill in the end. This chain links TRBV20-1 with TRBJ2-2; D might be TRBD1 (6 bases). The CDR3 has 14 residues. Per the germline V gene, CDR1 is DFQATT and CDR2 is SNEGSKA (reference sequence). The V gene lost 1 base and the J gene lost 1 base, with 7 bases spanning the gap. CDR3 residues: CSARGTENTGELFF. The part of the CDR3 DNA that was read is TGCAGTGCTAGAGGGACAGAGAACACCGGGGAG.

This clone was observed at least ten times. Read data end 3 residues before the CDR3 end; the end is taken from the germline J gene. This chain connects TRBV19 to TRBJ2-2; TRBD2 matches 12 bases. The CDR3 totals 18 residues. Trimming removed 2 bases from V and 4 bases from J; junction bases left unmatched: 8. The V gene's germline CDR1 is LNHDA and CDR2 SQIVND (reference sequence). CDR3 amino acids: CASSIRLAGGSGTGELFF. The sequenced CDR3 bases are TGTGCCAGTAGTATAAGGCTAGCGGGAGGGTCTGGCACCGGGGAG. Drawing the rest from reference TRBV19 and TRBJ2-2, the complete variable domain is DGGITQSPKYLFRKEGQNVTLSCEQNLNHDAMYWYRQDPGQGLRLIYYSQIVNDFQKGDIAEGYSVSREKKESFPLTVTSAQKNPTAFYLCASSIRLAGGSGTGELFFGEGSRLTVL.

The sample holds many counts of this clone. The read comes to an end 3 residues before the CDR3 does, leaving the germline J gene to fill in the end. The chain combines TRBV20-1 with TRBJ2-2; a possible D gene is TRBD1 (6 bases). Germline V gene data show CDR1 as DFQATT and CDR2 as SNEGSKA (reference sequence). This CDR3 comprises 14 residues. Between the trimmed V and J ends, which lost 1 base and 5 bases, there was a span of 11 bases. The CDR3 bases that were read are TGCAGTGCTAGAGGCCTCGGACAGACCGGGGAG. This codes for CSARGLGQTGE. The whole CDR3 protein reads CSARGLGQTGELFF.

This clone has a count of ten or more. The DNA ends 3 residues before the CDR3 does, and the rest of the CDR3 is filled in from the germline J gene. The rearrangement links TRBV15 to TRBJ2-1; possible D gene TRBD2, 6 bases. The CDR3 runs 14 residues. In germline, CDR1 is LNHNV, CDR2 YYDKDF (reference sequence). Trimming stripped 5 bases from V and 5 bases from J, with 13 bases between. Here the CDR3 reads CATSSSRLDNEQFF. The sequenced CDR3 bases are TGTGCCACCAGCTCATCCCGACTAGACAATGAG.

This clone was recorded many times. The read ends 3 residues before the CDR3 terminus; that terminus is restored from the germline J gene. The chain employs TRBV18 and TRBJ2-1, with 11 bases that match TRBD2. Germline assignment: CDR1 KGHSH and CDR2 LQKENI. CDR3 length equals 15 residues. J lost 3 bases, V lost 3 bases, and 1 base had no gene match. The covered CDR3 bases are TGTGCCAGCTCACCCCTAGCGGGAGGCTACAATGAG. This encodes CASSPLAGGYNE. The complete CDR3 reads CASSPLAGGYNEQFF.

This clone occurred many times. The CDR3 goes on 3 residues after the read ends, and that part is filled in from the germline J gene. The chain joins TRBV20-1 to TRBJ2-7; D is uncertain. Germline-derived CDR1 and CDR2 are DFQATT and SNEGSKA (reference sequence). Trimming took off 0 bases at V and 0 bases at J, with 12 bases between the two ends. There are 15 residues in the CDR3. CDR3: CSARDPRGPSYEQYF. The sequenced part of the CDR3 DNA is TGCAGTGCTAGAGATCCTCGAGGCCCCTCCTACGAG.

This clone was counted many times. The read ends 3 residues early relative to the CDR3; the germline J gene fills the gap. The genes are TRBV30 and TRBJ1-3; unclear D gene. This CDR3 has 16 amino acids. V lost 4 bases and J 0 bases, leaving 16 bases between the germline ends. Per the germline V gene, CDR1 is GTSNPN and CDR2 is SVGIG (reference sequence). The CDR3 bases that were read are TGTGCCTGGACCTCCCCAAGGTTTCGCTCTGGAAACACC. Translation gives CAWTSPRFRSGNT. The CDR3, in full, reads CAWTSPRFRSGNTIYF.

The sample holds many counts of this clone. The read falls 3 residues short of the CDR3 end, and the missing part is taken from the germline J gene. The chain employs TRBV5-1 and TRBJ2-3; TRBD2 matches 8 bases. This CDR3 is built from 17 residues. Losses at the gene ends were 1 base for V and 1 base for J; bases not matched to a gene: 8. In germline, CDR1 is SGHRS, CDR2 YFSETQ. CDR3 DNA, as far as it was read: TGCGCCAGCAGCTTGCTGCATAGCGGGACGGGCACAGATACG. This encodes CASSLLHSGTGTDT. The entire CDR3 protein reads CASSLLHSGTGTDTQYF.